This entry is about one TCR beta chain. What this receptor recognizes is not known. Base quality data are lacking; no much larger clone is found one base away. From the cysteine through the phenylalanine, the CDR3 covers 13 amino acids. Only CDR3 DNA remains: 39 bases, in frame from the first base. CDR1 and CDR2 were assigned from the germline V gene as SGHDT and YYEEEE. V was cut back by 6 bases and J by 4 bases, leaving a gap of 13 bases between them. The sample comes from a study of blood T cell repertoires in COVID-19 (dated by TCRdb to about 2020). Regarding the study in general: The collaborator samples originated in the United States, Italy and Spain and spanned the acute and convalescent phases of COVID-19. Samples were obtained from the ongoing ImmuneRACE study (first 160 participants) and from 1,000 to 1,500 subjects provided by 6 global collaborators. HLA class I and class II types, where available, came from metadata supplied by the sample provider rather than from assay-based typing. Subjects who had been exposed to COVID-19, were actively infected with it, or had recovered from it provided the deeply sampled blood TCRbeta repertoires that made up the dataset. A de-identified subject ID, COVID-19 status, age in years and sex were almost always included in the sample metadata. The repertoires were released in a freely available public database intended as a resource for research on the immune response to SARS-CoV-2. The material from the prospective study consisted of cDNA or gDNA derived from T cells, B-cell-depleted T cells, or PBMCs. The full study reports these points: The amount of clinical and demographic metadata varied by source and participant and was provided uncurated.

The immunoSEQ Assay, a bias-controlled multiplex PCR, was used to amplify TCRbeta CDR3 regions from genomic DNA. Processing in the source paper ran as follows. Within the assay, amplification of reference gene primers was used to estimate how many nucleated cells each sample contained. To quantify the absolute abundance of each unique TCRbeta CDR3 rearrangement, sequence reads were collapsed and filtered. Productive Simpson clonality was computed per sample as the square root of Simpson's diversity index over productive rearrangements. The table was pulled from immuneACCESS by TCRdb, which kept in-frame rearrangements only. Such tables lose some clones; where checked, under half of the loss comes from unresolved V genes, and the rest has no known cause. Clone size and V and J calls were adopted from that table, with D and trimming inferred from the DNA. Counted in this sample were around 140,000 clones; approximately 86% of them appeared once. Jointly, the top ten make up more than 1.5% of the sample.

The collaborating institutions used their own protocols to collect whole blood in K2EDTA tubes. For TCRbeta analysis, collaborator samples were shipped as frozen whole blood, as isolated PBMCs, or as DNA extracted from either sample type. The TCR was taken from a woman aged 55 to 70 with acute or convalescent COVID-19. Sequenced sample: peripheral blood. The rearrangement joined TRBV5-6 to TRBJ1-1; the D gene assignment is ambiguous. CDR3 reads: CASNRLTSTEAFF. The sequence in DNA is TGTGCCAGCAACCGGTTAACGAGCACTGAAGCTTTCTTT.